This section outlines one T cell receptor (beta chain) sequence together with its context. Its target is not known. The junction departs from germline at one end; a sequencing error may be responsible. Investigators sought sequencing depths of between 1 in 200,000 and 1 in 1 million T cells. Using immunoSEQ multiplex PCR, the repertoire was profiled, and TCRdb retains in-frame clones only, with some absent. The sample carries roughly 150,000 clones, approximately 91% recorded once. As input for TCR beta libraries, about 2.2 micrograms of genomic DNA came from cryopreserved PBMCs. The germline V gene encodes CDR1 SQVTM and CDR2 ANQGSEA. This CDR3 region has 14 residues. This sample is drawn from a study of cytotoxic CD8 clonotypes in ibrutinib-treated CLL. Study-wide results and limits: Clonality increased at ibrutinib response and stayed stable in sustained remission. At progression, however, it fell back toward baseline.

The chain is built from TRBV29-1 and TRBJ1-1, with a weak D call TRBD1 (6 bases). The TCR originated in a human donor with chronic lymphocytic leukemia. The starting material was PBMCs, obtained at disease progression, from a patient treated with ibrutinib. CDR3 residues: CSVAGGWRDTEAFF. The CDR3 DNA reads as TGCAGCGTTGCGGGAGGCTGGCGGGACACAGAAGCTTTCTTT.